The 28 T cell receptor beta chains reported below all come from one sample, sequenced in a study of neurological immune-mediated disorders. In TCRdb, the 5' RACE reads were re-called with MiXCR into one record per CDR3 protein. Among approximately 82,000 distinct CDR3 sequences listed, roughly an eighth were seen once. Time point meaning: longitudinal time-point 2. Sequencing was performed on PBMCs. The receptors originated from a female donor with HTLV-1-associated myelopathy (HAM/TSP).

This clonotype was seen repeatedly, ten times or more. The chain has TRBV21-1 and TRBJ2-3. TRBV21-1 is a pseudogene. This CDR3 is built from 13 residues. In nucleotides, the CDR3 is TGTGCCGGACGGACGAGAAGCACAGATACGCAGTATTTT. Translated, it gives CAGRTRSTDTQYF.

The count of this clonotype is one. The chain couples TRBV6-5 to TRBJ2-1; TRBD2 matches at 8 bases. CDR1 and CDR2 (germline): MNHEY, SVGAGI. The V gene end was trimmed by 8 bases and the J gene end by 7 bases; junction bases not matched to a gene: 10. The CDR3 consists of 14 residues. The chain's CDR3 is CASARTSSFNEQFF. The CDR3 nucleotides read TGTGCCAGCGCCCGGACTAGCTCTTTTAATGAGCAGTTCTTC.

This clonotype has ten or more counts. The chain couples TRBV5-1 to TRBJ1-5; 8 bases are a match to TRBD1. V lost 0 bases to trimming and J lost 8 bases; unmatched junction nucleotides: 4. The CDR3 length is 14 residues. Germline CDR1 reads SGHRS; CDR2 reads YFSETQ. DNA of the CDR3: TGCGCCAGCAGCTTGGCAGGGGGCTGGGAGCCCCAGCATTTT. Encoded protein: CASSLAGGWEPQHF.

A remark on this clonotype: The CDR3 does not end in the conserved phenylalanine or tryptophan, so this is likely a read error. No DNA is shown, since the ends of the CDR3 on it are uncertain; the CDR3 is the one TCRdb lists. The V call is TRBV10-3, the J call TRBJ1-2; the DNA was not used to check the table's D call, TRBD1. CDR1 and CDR2 (germline): ENHRY, SYGVKD. The CDR3 is 15 residues long, counting both termini. CDR3 in amino acids: CAISESGQGYYGYSL.

This clonotype has a count of ten or more. This chain links TRBV5-1 with TRBJ1-2, with TRBD1 identical over 11 bases. This CDR3 has 14 amino acids. The V segment lost 0 bases and the J segment 7 bases; nucleotides outside the gene matches: 2. The germline CDR1 and CDR2 sequences are SGHRS and YFSETQ. The CDR3 bases are TGCGCCAGCAGCTTGGATGGGACAGGGGGTGGCTACACCTTC. It translates to CASSLDGTGGGYTF.

This clonotype was counted at least ten times. The chain carries TRBV5-1 and TRBJ1-4; TRBD1 is a possible D gene (6 bases). V was pared by 4 bases and J by 0 bases, with 13 bases between. Per the germline V gene, CDR1 is SGHRS and CDR2 is YFSETQ. CDR3 size: 16 residues. CDR3 DNA: TGCGCCAGCAGCACTAGGGACACATCAACTAATGAAAAACTGTTTTTT. Translation: CASSTRDTSTNEKLFF. Full variable domain (outside the CDR3, taken from reference TRBV5-1 and TRBJ1-4): KAGVTQTPRYLIKTRGQQVTLSCSPISGHRSVSWYQQTPGQGLQFLFEYFSETQRNKGNFPGRFSGRQFSNSRSEMNVSTLELGDSALYLCASSTRDTSTNEKLFFGSGTQLSVL.

In this sample, this clonotype turned up many times. The chain combines TRBV21-1 with TRBJ1-3; the table's D gene call, TRBD1, was not cross checked with the DNA. TRBV21-1 is noted as a pseudogene. This CDR3 spans 22 amino acids. In DNA form, the CDR3 reads TGTGCCAGCAGCCTTAAGGGTGGGGTAGGGACAGGGGTTTGTCTTTCCGGAAACACCATATATTTT. Amino acids: CASSLKGGVGTGVCLSGNTIYF.

This clonotype occurred many times. This chain connects TRBV5-1 to TRBJ2-2, with 7 bases that match TRBD1. The CDR3 length is 15 residues. Germline V lookup: CDR1 SGHRS, CDR2 YFSETQ. The ends lost 4 bases at V and 4 bases at J; junction bases unmatched: 7. The CDR3 spells CASSPPGQATGELFF. The CDR3, as DNA: TGCGCCAGCAGCCCCCCTGGACAGGCCACCGGGGAGCTGTTTTTT.

Remarks on this clonotype: One end of the junction is discordant with germline, which a read error may explain. This chain uses TRBV10-3 with TRBJ1-3; D is unclear. Germline CDR1 is ENHRY and CDR2 is SYGVKD. This CDR3 is 13 amino acids long. Here the CDR3 reads CAISGPGGNSIYF. DNA of the CDR3: TGTGCCATCAGTGGTCCCGGAGGAAACAGCATATATTTT.

As concerns this clonotype: This sequence may be a read error, since a much larger clone differs from it by one base. This chain uses TRBV29-1 with TRBJ2-7, with D hard to call. CDR1 SQVTM and CDR2 ANQGSEA come from the germline V gene. The CDR3 totals 15 residues. The V end lost 7 bases, the J end lost 3 bases, and 22 bases lay between the germline ends. The CDR3 protein is CSAVVAGRYFYEQYF. CDR3 DNA sequence: TGCAGCGCGGTGGTAGCAGGCCGGTATTTCTACGAGCAGTACTTC.

This clonotype showed up many times. The chain uses TRBV28 and TRBJ1-5; weak D call: TRBD1 (5 bases). In germline, CDR1 is MDHEN, CDR2 SYDVKM. The ends were cut back, 5 bases at V and 0 bases at J, with 14 bases in the middle. This CDR3 has 16 amino acids. The chain's CDR3 is CASSREGPLSNQPQHF. DNA for the CDR3: TGTGCCAGCAGTCGTGAGGGACCTCTTAGCAATCAGCCCCAGCATTTT.

The chain uses TRBV29-1 and TRBJ2-3; perhaps TRBD2 as D (5 bases). The CDR3 is 16 residues long. CDR1 and CDR2 from the germline V gene are SQVTM and ANQGSEA. The CDR3 DNA reads as TGCGTTCTAAAGAGGCGGGTGCTAGCCCACACAGATACGCAGTATTTT. The encoded protein is CVLKRRVLAHTDTQYF.

This clonotype appeared a few times. This may stem from a read error, because a much larger clone lies one nucleotide away. The chain links TRBV4-2 to TRBJ2-7; maybe TRBD1 (5 bases). Germline V gene data show CDR1 as LGHNA and CDR2 as YNFKEQ. The ends were cut back, 8 bases at V and 9 bases at J, with 17 bases in the middle. The CDR3 has 12 residues. This chain's CDR3 is CASRLDTDAQYF. The DNA of the CDR3 is TGTGCCAGCCGCCTGGACACGGACGCGCAGTACTTC.

The genes are TRBV4-1 and TRBJ2-7, with D possibly being TRBD1 or TRBD2 (5 bases each). Germline CDR1 is MGHRA and CDR2 is YSYEKL. The V end was cut by 1 base, the J end by 7 bases, with 17 bases between. The length of the CDR3 is 15 residues. CDR3 sequence (DNA): TGCGCCAGCAGCCAAGTTGGGCAGGGACGTCGGGAGCAGTACTTC. As protein: CASSQVGQGRREQYF.

This clonotype has ten or more counts. CDR3 sequence: CASSLSQGAYTGELFF. DNA for the CDR3: TGCGCCAGCAGCTTATCACAGGGGGCCTACACCGGGGAGCTGTTTTTT. The chain is built from TRBV5-1 and TRBJ2-2; 9 nucleotides align to TRBD1. This CDR3 is 16 amino acids long. Trimming took 2 bases from V and 3 from J; bases not matched to a gene: 5. Per the germline V gene, CDR1 is SGHRS and CDR2 is YFSETQ.

V gene TRBV7-8 combines with J gene TRBJ1-3; D possibly corresponds to TRBD1 (6 bases). The germline V gene encodes CDR1 SGHVS and CDR2 FQNEAQ. The CDR3 runs 17 residues. The V and J ends lost 4 bases and 4 bases respectively, with 20 bases between them. CDR3: CASSSHRWGLGGNTIYF. For the CDR3, the DNA is TGTGCCAGCAGCTCTCACCGGTGGGGGCTAGGAGGAAACACCATATATTTT.

A single count supports this clonotype. This chain connects TRBV3-1 to TRBJ2-7; 7 bases fit TRBD1. CDR3 length equals 14 residues. Trimming took 1 base from V and 4 from J; bases not matched to a gene: 4. Germline-derived CDR1 and CDR2 are LGHDT and YNNKEL (reference sequence). The CDR3 reads CASSQGQGSYEQYF. The CDR3 coding sequence is TGTGCCAGCAGCCAAGGACAGGGTTCGTACGAGCAGTACTTC.

Points on this clonotype: Since a much larger clone is just one base distant, this may be a read error. V and J are TRBV4-2 and TRBJ2-3; D might be TRBD2 (5 bases). Germline V gene sequence: CDR1 LGHNA, CDR2 YNFKEQ. The length of the CDR3 is 15 residues. The CDR3 is CANSQDSASTDTQYF. The CDR3 DNA reads as TGTGCCAACAGCCAAGATAGCGCAAGCACAGATACGCAGTATTTT.

In this sample, this clonotype turned up many times. The chain combines TRBV7-8 with TRBJ1-2; 7 bases map to TRBD1. Germline V lookup: CDR1 SGHVS, CDR2 FQNEAQ. With V trimmed by 5 bases and J by 8 bases, 8 bases remained unmatched. This CDR3 is built from 13 residues. CDR3 sequence reads: CASSPRTGFGYTF. CDR3 nucleotides: TGTGCCAGCAGCCCAAGGACAGGCTTCGGCTACACCTTC.

In this sample, this clonotype turned up many times. The chain is built from TRBV10-3 and TRBJ1-5; D might be TRBD1 (6 bases). Trimming shortened V by 10 bases and J by 3 bases, and 19 bases separated the two germline ends. The CDR3 extends over 15 amino acids. Germline values: CDR1 ENHRY, CDR2 SYGVKD. The DNA of the CDR3 is TGTGCCACCAGGGGCCTTGGCAGGGTCAATCAGCCCCAGCATTTT. It specifies CATRGLGRVNQPQHF.

In its sample, this clonotype was seen many times. The chain couples TRBV12-3 or TRBV12-4 to TRBJ1-2, with D unresolved. This CDR3 contains 14 residues. V was clipped by 5 bases and J by 4 bases, with 14 bases between them. The CDR3 here is CASSPRTEIYGYTF. In nucleotides, the CDR3 is TGTGCCAGCAGTCCGAGGACGGAAATCTATGGCTACACCTTC.

The table lists this clonotype with many counts. The chain joins TRBV5-1 to TRBJ2-1, with TRBD2 as a possible D gene (6 bases). V lost 4 bases and J 2 bases, leaving 13 bases between the germline ends. Germline CDR1 reads SGHRS; CDR2 reads YFSETQ. The CDR3 sequence is 15 residues long. The CDR3 loop is CASSATAGPYNEQFF. DNA for the CDR3: TGCGCCAGCAGCGCCACCGCGGGACCCTACAATGAGCAGTTCTTC.

This clonotype was detected only a few times. Compared with germline, one end of the junction differs, possibly owing to a read error. The chain links TRBV15 to TRBJ2-3; D is undetermined. Germline lookup yields CDR1 LNHNV and CDR2 YYDKDF (reference sequence). This CDR3 spans 14 amino acids. The CDR3 loop reads CATSRGRSADTQYF. CDR3 coding DNA: TGTGCTACCAGCAGAGGTAGAAGCGCAGATACGCAGTATTTT.

This clonotype was recorded many times. The chain recombines TRBV7-7 with TRBJ2-1; 9 positions match TRBD1. The germline V gene encodes CDR1 SSHAT and CDR2 FNYEAQ (reference sequence). This CDR3 has 14 amino acids. The V gene end was trimmed by 5 bases and the J gene end by 8 bases; junction bases not matched to a gene: 7. The CDR3 bases are TGTGCCAGCAGCATGGGGACAGGGCTAGATGAGCAGTTCTTC. Protein sequence: CASSMGTGLDEQFF.

This clonotype was detected many times. The chain recombines TRBV12-3 or TRBV12-4 with TRBJ2-1; D is uncertain. Trimming took off 4 bases at V and 8 bases at J, with 3 bases between the two ends. CDR3 length: 10 residues. The CDR3 coding sequence is TGTGCCAGCAGTTACCATGAGCAGTTCTTC. Translation gives CASSYHEQFF.

The chain joins TRBV5-1 to TRBJ1-4; a weak D match, TRBD1 (6 bases). Germline values: CDR1 SGHRS, CDR2 YFSETQ. Trimming stripped 3 bases from V and 8 bases from J, with 11 bases between. The CDR3 is 13 residues long. Here the CDR3 DNA reads TGCGCCAGCAGCTCGCCAGGGGCCGAAAAACTGTTTTTT. Encoded protein: CASSSPGAEKLFF.

This clonotype was found many times. The V gene is TRBV28, the J gene TRBJ1-6; D is possibly TRBD1 (5 bases). CDR3 length: 14 residues. The germline CDR1 and CDR2 sequences are MDHEN and SYDVKM. Trimming pared 3 bases from V and 8 bases from J, leaving 11 bases between. The CDR3 here is CASSLIQGDSPLHF. CDR3 in DNA: TGTGCCAGCAGTTTGATCCAGGGTGATTCACCCCTCCACTTT. Full variable domain (missing parts from reference TRBV28 and TRBJ1-6): DVKVTQSSRYLVKRTGEKVFLECVQDMDHENMFWYRQDPGLGLRLIYFSYDVKMKEKGDIPEGYSVSREKKERFSLILESASTNQTSMYLCASSLIQGDSPLHFGNGTRLTVT.

This clonotype showed up just a few times. The V call is TRBV20-1, the J call TRBJ1-4; TRBD1 matches at 7 bases. The CDR3 loop spans 15 amino acids. Germline assignment: CDR1 DFQATT and CDR2 SNEGSKA (reference sequence). The V and J ends lost 0 bases and 8 bases, in that order; junction bases with no gene match: 9. The CDR3 loop is CSARDYRQGGEKLFF. CDR3 sequence (DNA): TGCAGTGCTAGAGATTACCGACAGGGTGGGGAAAAACTGTTTTTT.